This TCR beta chain emerged from a study of T cell responses to AZD1222 COVID-19 vaccine. Trimming removed 4 bases from V and 3 bases from J, with 6 bases in between. Per germline, CDR1 SNHLY and CDR2 FYNNEI. This CDR3 spans 12 amino acids. Some clones are missing from TCRdb's copy, which holds only in-frame ones; the method was immunoSEQ multiplex PCR. The repertoire has about 150,000 clones, around 90% of them found once; the top ten carry 3% to 4%. Sequencing used peripheral blood, obtained 28 days after the second AZD1222 dose. The chain links TRBV2 to TRBJ1-2, with no clear D. The origin of this receptor is an adult who received the AZD1222 COVID-19 vaccine. The DNA of the CDR3 is TGTGCCAGCAGTGTGTCGGACTATGGCTACACCTTC. Residues: CASSVSDYGYTF.